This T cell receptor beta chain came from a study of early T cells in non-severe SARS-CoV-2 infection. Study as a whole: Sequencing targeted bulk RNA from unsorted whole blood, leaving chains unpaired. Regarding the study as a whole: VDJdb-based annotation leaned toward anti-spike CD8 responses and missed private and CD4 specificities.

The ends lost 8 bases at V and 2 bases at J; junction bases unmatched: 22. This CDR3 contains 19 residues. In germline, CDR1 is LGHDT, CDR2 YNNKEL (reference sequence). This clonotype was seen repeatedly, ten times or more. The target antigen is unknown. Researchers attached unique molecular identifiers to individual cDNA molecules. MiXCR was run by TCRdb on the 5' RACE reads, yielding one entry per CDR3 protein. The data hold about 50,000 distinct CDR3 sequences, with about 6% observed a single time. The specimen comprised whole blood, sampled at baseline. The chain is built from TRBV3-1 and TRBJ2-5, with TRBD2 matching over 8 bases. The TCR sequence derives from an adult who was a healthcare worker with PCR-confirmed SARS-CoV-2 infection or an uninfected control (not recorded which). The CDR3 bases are TGTGCCAGCCGCGGAGAGGCGGGGGGCTCGAGCGGAAAACAAGAGACCCAGTACTTC. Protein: CASRGEAGGSSGKQETQYF.